The TCR beta chain under discussion was sequenced for a study of T cells in Graves' hyperthyroidism and ophthalmopathy. TCR beta CDR3 sequences were amplified from RNA transcripts. First-round RT-PCR with HTBI primers amplified the TCR CDR3 region. One entry per CDR3 protein results from TCRdb running MiXCR on the multiplex PCR reads. The sample contains around 100,000 distinct CDR3 sequences, 47% of which appear only once. This clonotype has ten or more counts. The ends were cut back, 0 bases at V and 7 bases at J, with 16 bases in the middle. CDR1 is WNHNN, CDR2 SYGVQD, per germline (reference sequence). CDR3 size: 15 residues.

This chain joins TRBV10-1 and TRBJ2-7; D uncertain. The sample taken for sequencing was blood. The TCR originated in a man aged 35 to 55 with Graves' hyperthyroidism. In DNA, the CDR3 is TGCGCCAGCAGTGAGTCGAGAGACCGGCTCTGGGAGCAGTACTTC. Translating gives CASSESRDRLWEQYF.